This T cell receptor (beta chain) was identified in a study of CD8 T cells in Susac syndrome. Random-hexamer reverse transcription was applied to about 0.45 to 1 ug RNA. TCRdb reprocessed the immunoSEQ multiplex PCR reads with MiXCR, giving one entry per CDR3 protein. The repertoire holds 330,000 or so distinct CDR3 sequences, roughly 85% seen once, with around 0.22% in the top ten. V lost 1 base, J lost 3 bases, and 7 bases lay in between. The CDR3 totals 13 residues. Per the germline V gene, CDR1 is SEHNR and CDR2 is FQNEAQ (reference sequence). The TCR sequence derives from a human donor with multiple sclerosis. V and J are TRBV7-9 and TRBJ2-7, with D uncertain. Sequencing input: CD8+ T cells from PBMCs. The CDR3 loop reads CASSLVPYYEQYF. DNA of the CDR3: TGTGCCAGCAGCTTAGTTCCCTACTACGAGCAGTACTTC.